The clone carrying this T cell receptor (beta chain) was found many times. What it binds is not known. Samples came from axillary lymph nodes draining the breast cancer. The data belong to a study of breast tumors, draining lymph nodes, adjacent tissues. MiXCR was run by TCRdb on the multiplex PCR reads, yielding one entry per CDR3 protein. The table has fewer than 250,000 distinct CDR3 sequences, roughly 32% seen once. Study observations and caveats: Tumor repertoires ranked between lymph nodes and nontumor tissue in diversity, with V and J gene preferences. Most tumor T cells seemingly derive from lymph node, then expand in tumor. That most tumor T cells come from lymph nodes remained unproven. Luminal-like breast cancer showed significantly greater tumor-nontumor repertoire similarity than basal-like breast cancer did.

Germline V CDR1 and CDR2: SGHDT, YYEEEE. Trimming took 0 bases from V and 12 from J, leaving 13 bases between them. CDR3 length: 12 amino acids. The clonotype was recovered from a female donor with breast cancer. Some clones in this sample may be carry-over from other donors' samples. The specimen sequenced was axillary lymph node tissue. This chain joins TRBV5-6 and TRBJ2-7; the D gene is possibly TRBD1 (6 bases). This CDR3 reads CASSLARRDMYF. CDR3 bases: TGTGCCAGCAGCTTGGCCAGACGGGACATGTACTTC.